The source of this T cell receptor (beta chain) is a study of T cell responses to AZD1222 COVID-19 vaccine. Overall study findings and caveats: Among the donors, most were white British and more were female, and clonal diversity was possibly underestimated. Repertoire sampling occurred only after the peak T cell response.

This clone was found a few times. Its antigen is undetermined. CDR3 size: 13 residues. V shed 6 bases and J 5 bases; nucleotides not matched to a gene: 5. This table comes from immunoSEQ multiplex PCR, and its TCRdb copy is limited to in-frame clones, with some not included. Of 43,000 or so clones in the sample, about nine tenths were seen once. The V and J genes are TRBV12-3 or TRBV12-4 and TRBJ2-5, with 8 bases fitting TRBD2. The origin of this receptor is an adult who received the AZD1222 COVID-19 vaccine. Sequenced material: peripheral blood, taken 28 days after the second AZD1222 dose. CDR3 in amino acids: CASRSGGGETQYF. CDR3 nucleotide sequence: TGTGCCAGCAGAAGCGGGGGTGGGGAGACCCAGTACTTC.